This T cell receptor (beta chain) derives from a study of blood T cell repertoires in COVID-19. The method was immunoSEQ multiplex PCR; TCRdb's version includes in-frame clones alone and lacks a portion of them. The sample yields about 170,000 clones, approximately 83% seen once. V was trimmed by 5 bases and J by 0 bases, leaving 15 bases between them. The CDR3 runs to 16 residues. Germline V gene lookup returns CDR1 SGHRS and CDR2 YFSETQ. The receptor's source is a human donor with acute or convalescent COVID-19. The donor label of this sample is uncertain. The chain is built from TRBV5-1 and TRBJ1-3, with TRBD1 as a possible D gene (5 bases). The sequenced sample consisted of peripheral blood. CDR3 in amino acids: CASSTGGRDSGNTIYF. CDR3 nucleotides: TGCGCCAGCAGTACCGGGGGAAGGGACTCTGGAAACACCATATATTTT. Complete variable domain (other parts from reference TRBV5-1 and TRBJ1-3): KAGVTQTPRYLIKTRGQQVTLSCSPISGHRSVSWYQQTPGQGLQFLFEYFSETQRNKGNFPGRFSGRQFSNSRSEMNVSTLELGDSALYLCASSTGGRDSGNTIYFGEGSWLTVV.